The 5 T cell receptor beta chains presented below share a single source sample, sequenced in a study of blood T cell repertoires in COVID-19. This table comes from immunoSEQ multiplex PCR, and its TCRdb copy is limited to in-frame clones, with some not included. The table shows some 320,000 clones, with 85% to 95% occurring only once. Source material: PBMCs or T cells enriched from blood (not recorded which). The receptors shown here come from a woman aged 25 to 39 who had been exposed to COVID-19.

DNA for the CDR3: TGTGCCAGCAGTTTGAGCGCGCCGGGACTAGCACCGACCGGGGAGCTGTTTTTT. Translated: CASSLSAPGLAPTGELFF. V gene TRBV27 combines with J gene TRBJ2-2; TRBD2 aligns across 9 bases. The CDR3 length is 18 residues. J gave up 5 bases and V 3 bases, and 13 bases lay outside the gene matches. Germline values: CDR1 MNHEY, CDR2 SMNVEV (reference sequence).

V and J are TRBV24-1 and TRBJ1-5, with a weak D call TRBD1 (6 bases). Germline loops: CDR1 KGHDR, CDR2 SFDVKD. V dropped 2 bases and J dropped 3 bases, with 7 bases sitting between them. The CDR3 covers 14 residues. CDR3 sequence (DNA): TGTGCCACCAGTGATTACAGGGACAATCAGCCCCAGCATTTT. The encoded protein is CATSDYRDNQPQHF.

This chain uses TRBV6-5 with TRBJ1-2, with a tentative D call TRBD1 (5 bases). V shed 5 bases and J shed 4 bases, with 11 bases lying between them. The length of the CDR3 is 13 residues. Looked up from germline, CDR1 is MNHEY and CDR2 is SVGAGI. The CDR3 here is CASSPVGPYGYTF. The CDR3 coding sequence is TGTGCCAGCAGTCCCGTGGGGCCCTATGGCTACACCTTC.

The chain is built from TRBV9 and TRBJ1-1; D may be TRBD1 (6 bases). V lost 0 bases to trimming and J lost 7 bases, with 16 bases between them. CDR1 is SGDLS and CDR2 is YYNGEE in the germline V gene. The CDR3 is made up of 15 amino acids. This CDR3 is CASSVGTGPGGEAFF. Written as DNA, the CDR3 is TGTGCCAGCAGCGTAGGTACAGGGCCTGGGGGTGAAGCTTTCTTT.

V gene TRBV7-2 combines with J gene TRBJ2-5; no reliable D call. V was cut by 2 bases and J by 5 bases, with 6 bases left in between. Germline V gene sequence: CDR1 SGHTA, CDR2 FQGNSA. This CDR3 spans 12 amino acids. The CDR3 nucleotides read TGTGCCAGCAGCTTAATCCGGGAGACCCAGTACTTC. Its translation: CASSLIRETQYF.